This entry features one T cell receptor (beta chain) sequence. Its antigen is unknown. This may be a read error, as it is one base from a much larger clone. This specimen comes from a study of glioma-infiltrating T cells. Across the whole study: Presurgical dexamethasone in glioma patients lasted six or fewer days. Study-level points and caveats: A blood CDR3 motif signature was depleted in highly divergent patients.

The iRepertoire nested amplicon-rescue multiplex PCR amplified TCR alpha and beta CDR3s from RNA. TCRdb passed the multiplex PCR reads through MiXCR, listing each CDR3 protein once. The top ten clones hold 12% of a sample with a few hundred thousand distinct CDR3 sequences, 41% of them seen once. Sequencing was done on a sample of glioma tissue, nonneoplastic brain tissue, or PBMCs (not recorded which). The receptor was derived from a human donor with low-grade glioma or glioblastoma, undergoing nonglioma brain surgery, or in good health (not recorded which).

CDR3 residues: CASSLALTDTQYF. The CDR3 DNA follows: TGTGCCAGCAGTCTGGCTCTCACAGATACGCAGTATTTT. V usage is TRBV6-6 and J usage is TRBJ2-3, with unresolved D. The CDR3 runs 13 residues. The germline V gene encodes CDR1 MNHNY and CDR2 SVGAGI (reference sequence). The V gene lost 5 bases and the J gene lost 2 bases, with 8 bases spanning the gap.